Listed below are T cell receptor beta chains from one sample, sequenced in a study of control samples from healthy donors and cancer patients. Profiling relied on immunoSEQ multiplex PCR, and the TCRdb table lists in-frame clones only, not all of them. The sample shows approximately 50,000 clones, roughly 92% of them seen only once. The sequencing input was PBMCs. The source of these receptors is a man aged 30-40 years with colorectal cancer. CDR3s include the opening cysteine and the closing phenylalanine or tryptophan. A D gene is named only where the DNA matches it firmly. Expanded clones are given a class, and other clones once, few, many or no size at all.

>NA|TRBV19|TRBJ2-3|TRBD2
TGTGCCAGTAGTACCCGAGCTCGGGGGGGAGCAATCGATACGCAGTATTTT
CASSTRARGGAIDTQYF
>NA|TRBV6-2/TRBV6-3|TRBJ2-7|TRBD1
TGTGCCAGCAGTTACCCCACAGGGGGCTCCTACGAGCAGTACTTC
CASSYPTGGSYEQYF
>NA|TRBV9|TRBJ2-3|TRBD1
TGTGCCAGCAGCGCGACACAGGGGATCCCAGATACGCAGTATTTT
CASSATQGIPDTQYF
>once|TRBV29-1|TRBJ2-1|TRBD2
TGCAGCGTTGGGCAGCGGGGGGGCCGGAATGAGCAGTTCTTC
CSVGQRGGRNEQFF
>NA|TRBV7-9|TRBJ2-5|NA
TGTGCCAGCAGCTTAGCGATTATACTTGAGACCCAGTACTTC
CASSLAIILETQYF
>NA|TRBV3-1/TRBV3-2|TRBJ2-5|NA
TGTGCCAGCAGCCAAGGAAGATTCGGAGGATACCAAGAGACCCAGTACTTC
CASSQGRFGGYQETQYF
>NA|TRBV6-6|TRBJ2-5|TRBD1
TGTGCCAGCAGTTACTCTTTCTCAGGGGGCATGGAGACCCAGTACTTC
CASSYSFSGGMETQYF
>NA|TRBV5-6|TRBJ2-7|NA
TGTGCCAGCAGCTTGGGAGGGGGGGTGGCTGGCGTCGAGCAGTACTTC
CASSLGGGVAGVEQYF
>NA|TRBV4-3|TRBJ2-1|NA
TGCGCCAGCAGCCAAAAAGGGGTCGCCGAGGGAAATGAGCAGTTCTTC
CASSQKGVAEGNEQFF
>NA|TRBV5-1|TRBJ2-3|NA
TGCGCCAGCAGCTTGGGCGATAGTGGAGATACGCAGTATTTT
CASSLGDSGDTQYF
>NA|TRBV5-4|TRBJ2-3|NA
TGTGCCAGCAGCTGGGGACTTTCCACAGATACGCAGTATTTT
CASSWGLSTDTQYF
>NA|TRBV5-8|TRBJ2-3|NA
TGTGCCAGCAGCGTAACCACAGATACGCAGTATTTT
CASSVTTDTQYF
>NA|TRBV4-3|TRBJ2-5|NA
TGCGCCAGCAGCCAAGCTCGTGGAGACCAAGAGACCCAGTACTTC
CASSQARGDQETQYF
>NA|TRBV19|TRBJ1-1|NA
TGTGCCAGTGTAACAGCTATGAACACTGAAGCTTTCTTT
CASVTAMNTEAFF
>few|TRBV4-3|TRBJ2-3|TRBD2
TGCGCCAGCAGCCAAGATCGCGGGGGGGCAGATACGCAGTATTTT
CASSQDRGGADTQYF